This entry lists 22 T cell receptor beta chains sequenced from one sample in a study of CD8 T cells in ankylosing spondylitis. In TCRdb, the 5' RACE reads were re-called with MiXCR into one record per CDR3 protein. This table has approximately 150,000 distinct CDR3 sequences, roughly 44% appearing once. What was sequenced was synovial fluid, either unsorted or a sorted T cell fraction (not recorded which). These receptors all stem from a male donor with ankylosing spondylitis.

This clonotype was seen a handful of times. V gene TRBV7-9 combines with J gene TRBJ2-1; 10 bases match TRBD2. J gave up 8 bases and V 5 bases, and 9 bases lay outside the gene matches. The CDR3 consists of 15 residues. Looked up from germline, CDR1 is SEHNR and CDR2 is FQNEAQ (reference sequence). CDR3 bases: TGTGCCAGCAGCCGTGGACTAGCGGAAGTGGATGAGCAGTTCTTC. Amino acid sequence: CASSRGLAEVDEQFF. The entire variable domain, with the rest obtained from reference TRBV7-9 and TRBJ2-1, is as follows: DTGVSQNPRHKITKRGQNVTFRCDPISEHNRLYWYRQTLGQGPEFLTYFQNEAQLEKSRLLSDRFSAERPKGSFSTLEIQRTEQGDSAMYLCASSRGLAEVDEQFFGPGTRLTVL.

The genes are TRBV7-2 and TRBJ2-2; D is possibly TRBD1 (6 bases). This CDR3 has 15 residues. From germline, CDR1 is SGHTA and CDR2 FQGNSA. Trimming removed 4 bases at V and 5 bases at J, with 14 bases between. The CDR3 nucleotides are TGTGCCAGCAGCTCTTTGGACAGCTTTACCGGGGAGCTGTTTTTT. As protein: CASSSLDSFTGELFF.

The table lists this clonotype with a few counts. This chain joins TRBV4-3 and TRBJ2-3, with D maybe TRBD2 (5 bases). The CDR3 is made up of 20 amino acids. V lost 0 bases, J lost 0 bases, and 22 bases lay in between. Germline assignment: CDR1 LGHNA and CDR2 YSLEER. In DNA, the CDR3 is TGCGCCAGCAGCCAAGATCCCCATATGTTTAGGCGGGTTAGCACAGATACGCAGTATTTT. Encoded protein: CASSQDPHMFRRVSTDTQYF.

The CDR3, as DNA: TGCAGTGCCACCCCGGGGGGGGTAGGCTACAATGAGCAGTTCTTC. The encoded protein is CSATPGGVGYNEQFF. The chain combines TRBV20-1 with TRBJ2-1; 8 bases are shared with TRBD2. Unmatched junction bases numbered 10, after V lost 6 bases and J lost 3 bases. In germline, CDR1 is DFQATT, CDR2 SNEGSKA (reference sequence). The CDR3 contains 15 residues.

This chain joins TRBV4-1 and TRBJ1-2; D is possibly TRBD1 (5 bases). The CDR3 runs to 16 residues. Germline CDR1 and CDR2: MGHRA and YSYEKL. V lost 0 bases and J 0 bases, leaving 11 bases between the germline ends. The CDR3 DNA sequence: TGCGCCAGCAGCCAAGATGTCCAGGGAGCTAACTATGGCTACACCTTC. It codes for CASSQDVQGANYGYTF.

Only a few counts were recorded for this clonotype. The chain has TRBV30 and TRBJ2-3; D is undetermined. The ends were cut back, 2 bases at V and 6 bases at J, with 9 bases in the middle. The length of the CDR3 is 12 residues. CDR1 is GTSNPN and CDR2 is SVGIG in the germline V gene (reference sequence). CDR3 nucleotides: TGTGCCTGGAGTCCTACTGGGGATACGCAGTATTTT. It codes for CAWSPTGDTQYF.

This clonotype was observed a handful of times. The chain couples TRBV29-1 to TRBJ1-1, with 7 bases identical to TRBD1. CDR1 SQVTM and CDR2 ANQGSEA come from the germline V gene. The CDR3 length is 14 residues. The V segment lost 4 bases and the J segment 0 bases; nucleotides outside the gene matches: 5. For the CDR3, the DNA is TGCAGCGTTGGTCGACAGGGAGTGAACACTGAAGCTTTCTTT. As protein: CSVGRQGVNTEAFF.

This clonotype was observed a few times. The rearrangement joins TRBV6-5 to TRBJ1-1, with TRBD1 as a possible D gene (6 bases). V was pared by 0 bases and J by 2 bases, with 10 bases between. Germline CDR1 is MNHEY and CDR2 is SVGAGI. The CDR3 contains 15 residues. This CDR3 reads CASSYSSGANTEAFF. The CDR3 bases are TGTGCCAGCAGTTACTCTTCGGGGGCAAACACTGAAGCTTTCTTT.

CDR3: CAITKGQGNNEQFF. CDR3 sequence (DNA): TGTGCCATCACGAAGGGACAGGGAAACAATGAGCAGTTCTTC. The chain combines TRBV10-3 with TRBJ2-1, with 9 bases identical to TRBD1. Germline-derived CDR1 and CDR2 are ENHRY and SYGVKD. The CDR3 sequence is 14 residues long. The ends lost 7 bases at V and 5 bases at J; junction bases unmatched: 6.

This chain connects TRBV5-1 to TRBJ2-7, with D possibly being TRBD2 (5 bases). Germline V gene lookup returns CDR1 SGHRS and CDR2 YFSETQ. The V end lost 1 base, the J end lost 0 bases, and 23 bases lay between the germline ends. This CDR3 has 19 residues. CDR3 region: CASSLTIGSAGRSSYEQYF. Written as DNA, the CDR3 is TGCGCCAGCAGCTTGACTATTGGGTCCGCGGGCCGAAGCTCCTACGAGCAGTACTTC.

In its sample, this clonotype was seen once. V is TRBV3-1 and J is TRBJ2-7, with D possibly being TRBD2 (5 bases). There are 15 residues in the CDR3. Per the germline V gene, CDR1 is LGHDT and CDR2 is YNNKEL (reference sequence). V shed 3 bases and J shed 2 bases, with 14 bases lying between them. The CDR3 reads CASSQGDYPPYEQYF. As DNA, the CDR3 is TGTGCCAGCAGCCAGGGTGACTACCCTCCCTACGAGCAGTACTTC.

The chain joins TRBV9 to TRBJ2-3; no definite D call. V lost 0 bases, J lost 2 bases, and 10 bases lay in between. The CDR3 spans 15 residues. Germline lookup yields CDR1 SGDLS and CDR2 YYNGEE. Written as DNA, the CDR3 is TGTGCCAGCAGCGTAGAGGTCTTTTCCACAGATACGCAGTATTTT. This sequence encodes CASSVEVFSTDTQYF.

This chain uses TRBV2 with TRBJ2-7; 8 bases line up with TRBD1. Germline V CDR1 and CDR2: SNHLY, FYNNEI. The J segment lost 7 bases and the V segment lost 8 bases, leaving 19 bases of the junction unmatched. The CDR3 contains 16 residues. CDR3 protein: CASLRQGPTPMCEQYF. Here the CDR3 DNA reads TGTGCCAGCCTGCGACAGGGGCCTACCCCTATGTGTGAGCAGTACTTC. The whole variable domain, filled in from reference TRBV2 and TRBJ2-7, reads EPEVTQTPSHQVTQMGQEVILRCVPISNHLYFYWYRQILGQKVEFLVSFYNNEISEKSEIFDDQFSVERPDGSNFTLKIRSTKLEDSAMYFCASLRQGPTPMCEQYFGPGTRLTVT.

In this sample, this clonotype turned up a few times. J is TRBJ2-1 and V is TRBV27; D uncertain. The CDR3 has 13 amino acids. CDR1 MNHEY and CDR2 SMNVEV come from the germline V gene (reference sequence). V was cut by 3 bases and J by 7 bases, with 10 bases left in between. CDR3 in DNA: TGTGCCAGCAGTTTGGGATATGAGAATGAGCAGTTCTTC. Amino acid sequence: CASSLGYENEQFF.

The genes are TRBV29-1 and TRBJ1-5; TRBD1 agrees at 8 bases. The CDR3 spans 13 residues. Germline CDR1 and CDR2: SQVTM and ANQGSEA. The V segment lost 6 bases and the J segment 9 bases; nucleotides outside the gene matches: 10. Written as DNA, the CDR3 is TGCAGCGTGGGGACAGGCGGCGTATCGCCCCAGCATTTT. Translating gives CSVGTGGVSPQHF.

This chain links TRBV3-1 with TRBJ2-1, with TRBD2 matching over 14 bases. With 4 bases clipped from V and 0 bases from J, the junction kept 8 bases outside the gene matches. Germline lookup yields CDR1 LGHDT and CDR2 YNNKEL (reference sequence). This CDR3 is 19 amino acids long. The CDR3 DNA sequence: TGTGCCAGCAGCCTCCGACTAGCGGGGGGGTTGAGCTCCTACAATGAGCAGTTCTTC. Protein product: CASSLRLAGGLSSYNEQFF.

This CDR3 reads CASSLGETTGSSYEQYF. CDR3 sequence (DNA): TGTGCCAGCAGCTTAGGGGAGACCACAGGGAGCTCCTACGAGCAGTACTTC. This chain uses TRBV7-9 with TRBJ2-7, with a possible D match to TRBD1 (6 bases). This CDR3 spans 17 amino acids. Per germline, CDR1 SEHNR and CDR2 FQNEAQ (reference sequence). The V end lost 1 base, the J end lost 0 bases, and 16 bases lay between the germline ends.

The chain recombines TRBV30 with TRBJ1-1, with D maybe TRBD1 (6 bases). Germline-derived CDR1 and CDR2 are GTSNPN and SVGIG (reference sequence). This CDR3 region has 12 residues. Trimming pared 0 bases from V and 4 bases from J, leaving 6 bases between. CDR3 in amino acids: CAWSVGGTEAFF. The CDR3 nucleotides read TGTGCCTGGAGTGTAGGGGGCACTGAAGCTTTCTTT. Combining the CDR3 with reference TRBV30 and TRBJ1-1 gives the whole variable domain SQTIHQWPATLVQPVGSPLSLECTVEGTSNPNLYWYRQAAGRGLQLLFYSVGIGQISSEVPQNLSASRPQDRQFILSSKKLLLSDSGFYLCAWSVGGTEAFFGQGTRLTVV.

This clonotype is a singleton in its sample. V gene TRBV20-1 combines with J gene TRBJ1-2; D possibly corresponds to TRBD1 (5 bases). V dropped 0 bases and J dropped 6 bases, with 26 bases sitting between them. Germline lookup yields CDR1 DFQATT and CDR2 SNEGSKA (reference sequence). There are 18 residues in the CDR3. The CDR3 DNA reads as TGCAGTGCTAGAGATTTTTTACGAACAGGCAGGCGTTCGCATGGCTACACCTTC. It encodes CSARDFLRTGRRSHGYTF.

V gene TRBV30 combines with J gene TRBJ1-1; TRBD1 might be the D (6 bases). The CDR3 contains 14 residues. Germline CDR1 is GTSNPN and CDR2 is SVGIG (reference sequence). The V end was cut by 0 bases, the J end by 5 bases, with 13 bases between. The CDR3 nucleotides are TGTGCCTGGAGTGTACTACAGGGAGGGACTGAAGCTTTCTTT. Protein: CAWSVLQGGTEAFF. Together with reference TRBV30 and TRBJ1-1, the CDR3 gives the full variable domain: SQTIHQWPATLVQPVGSPLSLECTVEGTSNPNLYWYRQAAGRGLQLLFYSVGIGQISSEVPQNLSASRPQDRQFILSSKKLLLSDSGFYLCAWSVLQGGTEAFFGQGTRLTVV.

This clonotype was observed once. Mismatch with germline at one junction end may stem from a read error. The chain has TRBV7-9 and TRBJ2-1, with D hard to call. The CDR3 is made up of 13 amino acids. CDR1 is SEHNR and CDR2 is FQNEAQ in the germline V gene (reference sequence). Written as DNA, the CDR3 is TGTGCCAGCGGCTTAAGCAGAAACAATGAGCAGTTCTTC. It codes for CASGLSRNNEQFF.

The gene calls are TRBV6-2 or TRBV6-3 and TRBJ2-1; D assignment may be TRBD1 or TRBD2 (5 bases each). CDR3 length: 18 amino acids. Germline V gives CDR1 MNHEY, CDR2 SVGEGT. V lost 10 bases, J lost 9 bases, and 34 bases lay in between. CDR3 bases: TGTGCCATTTCGAACCTGCCAGCAGTTACGGGGCAACGGGGTGAGCAGTTCTTC. This codes for CAISNLPAVTGQRGEQFF.